These T cell receptor beta chains were read from a single sample in a study of CD8 T cells in Susac syndrome. TCRdb processed the immunoSEQ multiplex PCR reads anew with MiXCR; each CDR3 protein has one entry. Of roughly 100,000 distinct CDR3 sequences listed, over 90% were seen once; the top ten hold about 0.28%. Sequenced: CD4+ T cells from PBMCs. All receptors derive from a human donor with Susac syndrome. The CDR3 runs from the conserved cysteine through the conserved F or W. The D gene is left open where the match is weak. Clone size, where shown, is once, few, many, or a class for clones that have expanded.

CDR3 DNA: TGTGCCAGCAGTCGCCGGGGTGCCTACGAGCAGTACTTC
CDR3 protein: CASSRRGAYEQYF
clone size: .
J gene: TRBJ2-7
V gene: TRBV6-2/TRBV6-3
D gene: .

CDR3 DNA: TGTGCCAGCAGCTCGAGACTAGCGGGGGCCCAAGAGACCCAGTACTTC
CDR3 protein: CASSSRLAGAQETQYF
clone size: .
J gene: TRBJ2-5
V gene: TRBV7-9
D gene: TRBD2

CDR3 DNA: TGTGCCAGCAGCTTGGTCGGGGCGCCTGAAGCTTTCTTT
CDR3 protein: CASSLVGAPEAFF
clone size: .
J gene: TRBJ1-1
V gene: TRBV5-6
D gene: .

CDR3 DNA: TGTGCCAGCAGAGATCGGGACCACTCCTACGAGCAGTACTTC
CDR3 protein: CASRDRDHSYEQYF
clone size: few
J gene: TRBJ2-7
V gene: TRBV2
D gene: .

CDR3 DNA: TGTGCTAGTGGTTTGCACGGGACCGCCGGATCCGAGCAGTTCTTC
CDR3 protein: CASGLHGTAGSEQFF
clone size: .
J gene: TRBJ2-1
V gene: TRBV12-5
D gene: .

CDR3 DNA: TGTGCCAGCAGCCTTACGGCGGATACGCAGTATTTT
CDR3 protein: CASSLTADTQYF
clone size: .
J gene: TRBJ2-3
V gene: TRBV11-3
D gene: .

CDR3 DNA: TGTGCCAGCACCAGGGACAGGGACACTGAAGCTTTCTTT
CDR3 protein: CASTRDRDTEAFF
clone size: .
J gene: TRBJ1-1
V gene: TRBV9
D gene: TRBD1

CDR3 DNA: TGCAGTGCTAGTCGGACCCAAAATCAGCCCCAGCATTTT
CDR3 protein: CSASRTQNQPQHF
clone size: .
J gene: TRBJ1-5
V gene: TRBV20-1
D gene: .

CDR3 DNA: TGTGCCAGCAGCCAAGAGGAAGCTACCAAGCAGTTCTTC
CDR3 protein: CASSQEEATKQFF
clone size: .
J gene: TRBJ2-1
V gene: TRBV14
D gene: .

CDR3 DNA: TGCAGTGCTAGAGGGGACAGCGGGGCTAACTATGGCTACACCTTC
CDR3 protein: CSARGDSGANYGYTF
clone size: .
J gene: TRBJ1-2
V gene: TRBV20-1
D gene: TRBD1

CDR3 DNA: TGTGCCAGCAGCCTAACGGGAGTGTCTGGAAACACCATATATTTT
CDR3 protein: CASSLTGVSGNTIYF
clone size: .
J gene: TRBJ1-3
V gene: TRBV9
D gene: .

CDR3 DNA: TGTGCCAGCCTGGGGGGGGATCTCTCCTACGAGCAGTACTTC
CDR3 protein: CASLGGDLSYEQYF
clone size: .
J gene: TRBJ2-7
V gene: TRBV9
D gene: TRBD2

CDR3 DNA: TGCAGCGTTGAAGAACTACAGGGAACCGGGGAGCTGTTTTTT
CDR3 protein: CSVEELQGTGELFF
clone size: .
J gene: TRBJ2-2
V gene: TRBV29-1
D gene: .

CDR3 DNA: TGTGCCAGCAGCCAAGAGACTAGCGGAAGCTACGAGCAGTACTTC
CDR3 protein: CASSQETSGSYEQYF
clone size: .
J gene: TRBJ2-7
V gene: TRBV4-2
D gene: TRBD2

CDR3 DNA: TGTGCCAGCAGCCAGAACACAGGGGTAAGCAATCAGCCCCAGCATTTT
CDR3 protein: CASSQNTGVSNQPQHF
clone size: .
J gene: TRBJ1-5
V gene: TRBV4-2
D gene: TRBD1

CDR3 DNA: TGCAACGTTGAAGATTTGACTAACTATGGCTACACCTTC
CDR3 protein: CNVEDLTNYGYTF
clone size: .
J gene: TRBJ1-2
V gene: TRBV29-1
D gene: .